This T cell receptor (beta chain) was found in a study of Ad26.COV2.S vaccination and SARS-CoV-2 variants. Study overall: Sample donor was a member of the COV1001 Ad26.COV2.S trial arm. Administration of Ad26.COV2.S was intramuscular, either once or twice 56 days apart.

V was clipped by 6 bases and J by 0 bases, with 20 bases between them. This CDR3 region has 18 residues. Germline-derived CDR1 and CDR2 are MGHRA and YSYEKL. Sequencing was performed with immunoSEQ multiplex PCR; in TCRdb, only in-frame clones are kept and a portion is missing. Here the sample spans hundreds of thousands of clones, roughly 81% being singletons. Treatment here: some 20 received Ad26.COV2.S at low or high dose, single or two shots; about 5 received placebo; per-sample allocation not given. Specimens were obtained on day 63 following the first vaccine or placebo injection. A Boston donor was an adult aged 18-55 years.

Sequencing used peripheral blood, obtained in a trial of Ad26.COV2.S vaccine versus placebo. The source is a person between 18 and 59 years old who received the Ad26.COV2.S COVID-19 vaccine or a placebo. This chain links TRBV4-1 with TRBJ2-2, with a tentative D call TRBD1 (6 bases). Here the CDR3 DNA reads TGCGCCAGCAGTCAGTACCCAGGGACATCCGCGAACACCGGGGAGCTGTTTTTT. It translates to CASSQYPGTSANTGELFF.